These 25 T cell receptor beta chains originate from one sample sequenced in a study of T-cell reconstitution after alpha-beta-depleted transplantation in children. Molecular barcoding with unique molecular identifiers was used for the TCRbeta library. TCRdb reprocessed the PCR reads with MiXCR, giving one entry per CDR3 protein. The data contain around 400,000 distinct CDR3 sequences, roughly 22% of them seen just once; the ten biggest clones take up 3% to 4.5%. The input for sequencing was PBMCs from the stem cell graft donor, taken from the stem cell graft. Receptor source: a human donor who donated a stem cell graft to a child with acute myeloid leukemia.

In its sample, this clonotype was seen many times. This sequence joins TRBV27 and TRBJ2-1; perhaps TRBD2 as D (7 bases). V was clipped by 4 bases and J by 1 base, with 14 bases between them. The CDR3 length is 16 residues. Germline CDR1 and CDR2: MNHEY and SMNVEV (reference sequence). CDR3: CASSSPRGGSYNEQFF. The CDR3 coding sequence is TGTGCCAGCAGTTCCCCTAGGGGGGGTTCCTACAATGAGCAGTTCTTC.

This clonotype was picked up a small number of times. The chain has TRBV4-1 and TRBJ2-2; perhaps TRBD2 as D (6 bases). Germline CDR1 reads MGHRA; CDR2 reads YSYEKL. V gave up 2 bases and J gave up 0 bases, with 10 bases separating them. The CDR3 contains 16 residues. The CDR3 sequence is CASSQYSGSNTGELFF. The CDR3 coding sequence is TGCGCCAGCAGCCAATATAGCGGTTCGAACACCGGGGAGCTGTTTTTT.

This clonotype was detected only a few times. The chain has TRBV5-1 and TRBJ2-7; perhaps D is TRBD1 or TRBD2 (5 bases each). Germline loops: CDR1 SGHRS, CDR2 YFSETQ. V was clipped by 0 bases and J by 3 bases, with 10 bases between them. The CDR3 spans 14 residues. CDR3 residues: CASSLDSGGYEQYF. CDR3 in DNA: TGCGCCAGCAGCTTGGATTCTGGGGGCTACGAGCAGTACTTC. The full variable domain, with the rest looked up from reference TRBV5-1 and TRBJ2-7, is KAGVTQTPRYLIKTRGQQVTLSCSPISGHRSVSWYQQTPGQGLQFLFEYFSETQRNKGNFPGRFSGRQFSNSRSEMNVSTLELGDSALYLCASSLDSGGYEQYFGPGTRLTVT.

This clonotype has at least ten counts. The rearrangement links TRBV20-1 to TRBJ2-1; 11 bases are a match to TRBD2. With 0 bases clipped from V and 1 base from J, the junction kept 2 bases outside the gene matches. The CDR3 contains 16 residues. Germline values: CDR1 DFQATT, CDR2 SNEGSKA (reference sequence). The CDR3 is CSAREASGRSYNEQFF. DNA for the CDR3: TGCAGTGCTAGAGAGGCTAGCGGGAGGTCCTACAATGAGCAGTTCTTC.

This clonotype was seen ten or more times. The chain links TRBV7-2 to TRBJ2-7; D possibly corresponds to TRBD2 (5 bases). The germline V and J ends were trimmed by 1 base and 0 bases, with 7 bases remaining between them. The CDR3 loop spans 14 amino acids. CDR1 is SGHTA, CDR2 FQGNSA, per germline. CDR3 region: CASSLGEHSYEQYF. CDR3 sequence (DNA): TGTGCCAGCAGCTTAGGGGAGCACTCCTACGAGCAGTACTTC.

With respect to this clonotype: A much larger clone lies a single base off, so this may be a read error. The chain couples TRBV7-9 to TRBJ2-7; D is perhaps TRBD1 (5 bases). The germline V and J ends were trimmed by 1 base and 2 bases, with 6 bases remaining between them. CDR1 and CDR2 (germline): SEHNR, FQNEAQ (reference sequence). This CDR3 spans 13 amino acids. CDR3 DNA: TGTGCCAGCAGCTTAGAGACAGCCTACGAGCAGTACTTC. It encodes CASSLETAYEQYF.

The rearrangement uses TRBV2 and TRBJ2-1, with 8 positions matching TRBD1. There are 16 residues in the CDR3. Germline V gene lookup returns CDR1 SNHLY and CDR2 FYNNEI. The junction had 6 bases not matched to a gene; V was cut back by 5 bases and J by 0 bases. This CDR3 is CASSQDRGFSYNEQFF. DNA of the CDR3: TGTGCCAGCAGTCAAGACAGGGGCTTCTCCTACAATGAGCAGTTCTTC.

This clonotype came up many times. V usage is TRBV20-1 and J usage is TRBJ2-4; D possibly corresponds to TRBD1 (6 bases). CDR1 is DFQATT, CDR2 SNEGSKA, per germline (reference sequence). The V end lost 5 bases, the J end lost 1 base, and 18 bases lay between the germline ends. This CDR3 spans 16 amino acids. The CDR3, as DNA: TGCAGTGCTGGACGCACTAGACAGGAGGCCAAAAACATTCAGTACTTC. Its translation: CSAGRTRQEAKNIQYF.

In this sample, this clonotype turned up many times. The chain joins TRBV20-1 to TRBJ2-7, with 10 nucleotides matching TRBD2. CDR1 DFQATT and CDR2 SNEGSKA come from the germline V gene (reference sequence). J lost 4 bases, V lost 6 bases, and 9 bases had no gene match. The CDR3 spans 14 residues. The CDR3 DNA reads TGCAGTGCGCTCACTCCTAGCGGGAGTTACGAGCAGTACTTC. Protein: CSALTPSGSYEQYF.

This clonotype was seen only a few times. This could be a read error, since a much larger clone is one nucleotide away. The rearrangement joins TRBV3-1 to TRBJ2-7; 13 bases are a match to TRBD2. The germline V gene encodes CDR1 LGHDT and CDR2 YNNKEL (reference sequence). The CDR3 is made up of 14 amino acids. V lost 6 bases to trimming and J lost 2 bases; unmatched junction nucleotides: 1. CDR3 DNA sequence: TGTGCCAGCAGGGGGACTAGCGGGACCTACGAGCAGTACTTC. It codes for CASRGTSGTYEQYF.

This clonotype was seen a few times. The genes are TRBV12-3 or TRBV12-4 and TRBJ2-1; D is uncertain. This CDR3 is 13 amino acids long. Trimming left V 6 bases short and J 8 bases short, with 14 bases between. The CDR3: CASSSFPGDEQFF. CDR3 DNA sequence: TGTGCCAGCAGCTCGTTTCCCGGAGATGAGCAGTTCTTC.

The V gene is TRBV7-6, the J gene TRBJ2-1; 8 positions match TRBD1. The CDR3 extends over 15 amino acids. CDR1 and CDR2 (germline): SGHVS, FNYEAQ. V shed 5 bases, J shed 12 bases, and the junction held 15 bases outside the gene matches. The CDR3 coding sequence is TGTGCCAGCAGCCCACCAGGGGGCCATGTTAGGAGGCAGTTCTTC. It specifies CASSPPGGHVRRQFF.

This sequence joins TRBV28 and TRBJ2-3, with D possibly called TRBD1 or TRBD2 (7 bases each). The ends were cut back, 1 base at V and 5 bases at J, with 16 bases in the middle. CDR1 is MDHEN, CDR2 SYDVKM, per germline. The CDR3 totals 16 residues. CDR3 amino acids: CASSLSWQGGGDTQYF. Written as DNA, the CDR3 is TGTGCCAGCAGTTTATCCTGGCAGGGGGGGGGAGATACGCAGTATTTT.

The chain combines TRBV28 with TRBJ2-1; D assignment may be TRBD1 or TRBD2 (5 bases each). Germline V gene data show CDR1 as MDHEN and CDR2 as SYDVKM. The CDR3 is 14 amino acids. V lost 2 bases, J lost 8 bases, and 13 bases lay in between. Here the CDR3 DNA reads TGTGCCAGCAGTTTACCCCGGGGCCGGGATGAGCAGTTCTTC. Translated: CASSLPRGRDEQFF.

This sequence joins TRBV9 and TRBJ2-2; D unresolved. V shed 4 bases and J shed 8 bases, with 15 bases lying between them. The CDR3 totals 14 residues. Germline CDR1 SGDLS, CDR2 YYNGEE. CDR3 in DNA: TGTGCCAGCAGCTCCCGGTTGCTTGGAGGGGAGCTGTTTTTT. Translated: CASSSRLLGGELFF.

The sample holds many counts of this clonotype. The V and J genes are TRBV10-1 and TRBJ2-3; 9 bases agree with TRBD2. The CDR3 extends over 15 amino acids. Germline trimming cut 2 bases from V and 3 bases from J; bases unmatched to any gene: 3. Germline V gives CDR1 WNHNN, CDR2 SYGVQD (reference sequence). CDR3 sequence: CASSEETSGTDTQYF. CDR3 bases: TGCGCCAGCAGTGAGGAGACTAGCGGAACAGATACGCAGTATTTT.

At least ten counts were recorded for this clonotype. The chain carries TRBV29-1 and TRBJ2-3; 11 bases agree with TRBD1. The CDR3 runs to 17 residues. V gave up 6 bases and J gave up 1 base; unmatched junction bases: 12. Germline loops: CDR1 SQVTM, CDR2 ANQGSEA. Here the CDR3 reads CSVILWGTGGGTDTQYF. Written as DNA, the CDR3 is TGCAGCGTCATCCTCTGGGGGACAGGGGGAGGCACAGATACGCAGTATTTT.

This clonotype has just a few counts. The chain is built from TRBV7-2 and TRBJ1-5, with a weak D call TRBD1 (5 bases). There are 15 residues in the CDR3. Germline V gives CDR1 SGHTA, CDR2 FQGNSA. V lost 2 bases and J lost 1, with 9 bases in between. The CDR3 protein is CASSLWDLSNQPQHF. The CDR3 DNA is TGTGCCAGCAGCTTATGGGACCTGAGCAATCAGCCCCAGCATTTT.

This chain uses TRBV9 with TRBJ2-7; 7 bases map to TRBD2. The V and J ends lost 0 bases and 7 bases, in that order; junction bases with no gene match: 13. The germline V gene has CDR1 SGDLS and CDR2 YYNGEE. This CDR3 has 16 residues. CDR3: CASSVGQVGGPGEQYF. CDR3 bases: TGTGCCAGCAGCGTAGGTCAGGTGGGAGGGCCTGGAGAGCAGTACTTC. The whole variable domain, filled in from reference TRBV9 and TRBJ2-7, reads DSGVTQTPKHLITATGQRVTLRCSPRSGDLSVYWYQQSLDQGLQFLIQYYNGEERAKGNILERFSAQQFPDLHSELNLSSLELGDSALYFCASSVGQVGGPGEQYFGPGTRLTVT.

The chain employs TRBV5-6 and TRBJ2-7; 9 bases fit TRBD2. CDR1 is SGHDT and CDR2 is YYEEEE in the germline V gene. The CDR3 spans 15 residues. With 2 bases clipped from V and 5 bases from J, the junction kept 8 bases outside the gene matches. The CDR3: CASSFGLAFTDEQYF. For the CDR3, the DNA is TGTGCCAGCAGCTTCGGACTAGCGTTCACCGACGAGCAGTACTTC.

The chain recombines TRBV7-9 with TRBJ2-7; TRBD2 might be the D (6 bases). With 2 bases removed from V and 6 bases from J, the gap between germline ends came to 14 bases. From germline, CDR1 is SEHNR and CDR2 FQNEAQ (reference sequence). This CDR3 spans 14 amino acids. The CDR3 spells CASSLTTGDGEQYF. The CDR3, as DNA: TGTGCCAGCAGCTTAACCACGGGGGACGGCGAGCAGTACTTC.

This clonotype was picked up a small number of times. CDR3 protein: CASSLDGVADTQYF. The DNA for the CDR3 is TGTGCCAGCAGCTTGGACGGGGTGGCAGATACGCAGTATTTT. This chain joins TRBV5-5 and TRBJ2-3, with a weak D call TRBD2 (5 bases). Germline CDR1 reads SGHKS; CDR2 reads YYEKEE (reference sequence). V was cut by 0 bases and J by 4 bases, with 9 bases left in between. The CDR3 contains 14 residues.

This clonotype was seen ten or more times. The rearrangement uses TRBV29-1 and TRBJ2-5, with 10 bases lining up with TRBD2. CDR3 length: 13 residues. The V segment lost 3 bases and the J segment 4 bases; nucleotides outside the gene matches: 2. From germline, CDR1 is SQVTM and CDR2 ANQGSEA. The CDR3 DNA sequence: TGCAGCGTTGAGAGCGGGAGGGGAGAGACCCAGTACTTC. Translated: CSVESGRGETQYF.

This sequence joins TRBV5-1 and TRBJ2-1; D gene uncertain. This CDR3 spans 13 amino acids. The V end lost 0 bases, the J end lost 5 bases, and 6 bases lay between the germline ends. The germline CDR1 and CDR2 sequences are SGHRS and YFSETQ. The CDR3 DNA reads TGCGCCAGCAGCTTGGAACGCGACAATGAGCAGTTCTTC. It specifies CASSLERDNEQFF.

J is TRBJ1-3 and V is TRBV28, with D unclear. The CDR3 contains 15 residues. Per the germline V gene, CDR1 is MDHEN and CDR2 is SYDVKM. Trimming cost V 2 bases and J 3 bases, with 11 bases left between them. The chain's CDR3 is CASSLGPGIGNTIYF. The CDR3 bases are TGTGCCAGCAGTTTAGGTCCGGGTATTGGAAACACCATATATTTT.